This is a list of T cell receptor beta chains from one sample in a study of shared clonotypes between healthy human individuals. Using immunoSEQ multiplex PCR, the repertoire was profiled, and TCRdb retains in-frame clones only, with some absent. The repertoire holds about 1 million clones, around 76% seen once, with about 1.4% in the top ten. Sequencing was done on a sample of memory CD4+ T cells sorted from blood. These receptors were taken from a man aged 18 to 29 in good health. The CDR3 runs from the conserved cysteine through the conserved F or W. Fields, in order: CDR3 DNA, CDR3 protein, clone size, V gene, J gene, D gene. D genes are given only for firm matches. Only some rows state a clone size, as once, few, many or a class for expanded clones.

TGTGCCAGTACGGACCTTAATTCACCCCTCCACTTT	CASTDLNSPLHF	few	TRBV19	TRBJ1-6	-
TGTGCCAGCTCACCGACAGATCTCTACGAGCAGTACTTC	CASSPTDLYEQYF	-	TRBV18	TRBJ2-7	-
TGTGCCAGCTTGCCTATCTCCTATAATTCACCCCTCCACTTT	CASLPISYNSPLHF	-	TRBV2	TRBJ1-6	-
TGTGCCAGCAGCGTACAGGGCTACACTGAAGCTTTCTTT	CASSVQGYTEAFF	few	TRBV9	TRBJ1-1	-
TGTGCCAGCAAGATGACAGGGGGCCACGAGCAGTACTTC	CASKMTGGHEQYF	-	TRBV5-4	TRBJ2-7	TRBD1
TGTGCCAGCAGTTCCAAGACAGGGCCCTACGAGCAGTACTTC	CASSSKTGPYEQYF	once	TRBV6-5	TRBJ2-7	TRBD1
TGTGCCAGCGGCCGAGGAGGAGGGAGAACAGATACGCAGTATTTT	CASGRGGGRTDTQYF	-	TRBV5-4	TRBJ2-3	-
TGTGCCAGCAGCTTAAGGGGAGAGGAGACCCAGTACTTC	CASSLRGEETQYF	-	TRBV7-3	TRBJ2-5	-
TGTGCCAGCAGTGCTAACAGGGGAAACACTGAAGCTTTCTTT	CASSANRGNTEAFF	once	TRBV2	TRBJ1-1	TRBD1
TGTGCCAGCAGCCCCCGACCCCTGACGAACACCGGGGAGCTGTTTTTT	CASSPRPLTNTGELFF	-	TRBV9	TRBJ2-2	-
TGTGCCAGCAGTGATAGCCAGGGGTGGAATGAGCAGTTCTTC	CASSDSQGWNEQFF	-	TRBV2	TRBJ2-1	-
TGTGCCAGCAGCCCTAGTGGACAGTCCTACAATGAGCAGTTCTTC	CASSPSGQSYNEQFF	many	TRBV9	TRBJ2-1	-
TGTGCCAGCAGCCGCCTCGGGGGCACAGATACGCAGTATTTT	CASSRLGGTDTQYF	-	TRBV11-3	TRBJ2-3	-
TGTGCCAGTAGTGCTCGGACTGAAAAACTGTTTTTT	CASSARTEKLFF	-	TRBV19	TRBJ1-4	-
TGTGCTAGTGGTTTGGGCACAGGGGGCAATCAGCCCCAGCATTTT	CASGLGTGGNQPQHF	many	TRBV12-5	TRBJ1-5	TRBD1
TGTGCCAGCAGGCTAGCGGGATATGTGGATACGCAGTATTTT	CASRLAGYVDTQYF	-	TRBV7-9	TRBJ2-3	TRBD2
TGTGCCAGCAGTGTGGACAGGGTAGGAGGCTACACCTTC	CASSVDRVGGYTF	-	TRBV6-1	TRBJ1-2	TRBD1
TGCGCCAGCAGCTCCAGACTACCAGGCTACGAGCAGTACTTC	CASSSRLPGYEQYF	-	TRBV5-1	TRBJ2-7	-
TGTGCCAGCTCAGAAAGACAGGGGTACGAGCAGTACTTC	CASSERQGYEQYF	-	TRBV18	TRBJ2-7	TRBD1
TGTGCCAGCAGGGAGAGCCGGGACAGGGTACTCTATGGCTACACCTTC	CASRESRDRVLYGYTF	-	TRBV2	TRBJ1-2	TRBD1
TGCGCCAGCAGTGACTACCGCTCCAACCAAAAACTTTATGGCTACACCTTC	CASSDYRSNQKLYGYTF	-	TRBV10-2	TRBJ1-2	-
TGTGCCAGCAGCGTGGAAACCGGGGAGCTGTTTTTT	CASSVETGELFF	-	TRBV9	TRBJ2-2	-
TGCAGTGCTGAACAGACAGATACGCAGTATTTT	CSAEQTDTQYF	-	TRBV20-1	TRBJ2-3	-